This T cell receptor beta chain was retrieved from a study of long-term antiretroviral therapy in people with HIV. Unmatched junction bases numbered 6, after V lost 8 bases and J lost 0 bases. Germline V gene sequence: CDR1 SEHNR, CDR2 FQNEAQ (reference sequence). This CDR3 spans 15 amino acids. They ran version v3.0 of the immunoSEQ assay at survey level. Clones were sequenced by immunoSEQ multiplex PCR, and TCRdb holds only the in-frame ones, with some missing. The sample lists about 21,000 clones; roughly four fifths were seen once. V usage is TRBV7-9 and J usage is TRBJ1-1; TRBD1 matches at 10 bases. The specimen comprised unsorted PBMCs, sampled 0.5 years after starting antiretroviral therapy. The sequence came from a man younger than 35 with HIV. The CDR3 spells CASSLTGGMNTEAFF. The CDR3 DNA sequence: TGTGCCAGCTCACTGACAGGGGGCATGAACACTGAAGCTTTCTTT. Supplemented by reference TRBV7-9 and TRBJ1-1, the full variable domain reads DTGVSQNPRHKITKRGQNVTFRCDPISEHNRLYWYRQTLGQGPEFLTYFQNEAQLEKSRLLSDRFSAERPKGSFSTLEIQRTEQGDSAMYLCASSLTGGMNTEAFFGQGTRLTVV.